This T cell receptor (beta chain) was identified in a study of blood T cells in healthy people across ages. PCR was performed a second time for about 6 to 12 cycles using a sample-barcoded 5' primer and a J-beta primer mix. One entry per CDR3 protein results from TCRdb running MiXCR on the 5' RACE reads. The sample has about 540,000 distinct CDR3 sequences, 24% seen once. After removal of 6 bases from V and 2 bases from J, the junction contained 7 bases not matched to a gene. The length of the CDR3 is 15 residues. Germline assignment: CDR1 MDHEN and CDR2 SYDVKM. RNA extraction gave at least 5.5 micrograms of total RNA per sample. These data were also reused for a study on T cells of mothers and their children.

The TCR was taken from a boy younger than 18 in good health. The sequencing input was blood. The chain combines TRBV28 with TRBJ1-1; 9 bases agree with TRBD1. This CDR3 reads CASSLGQGGNTEAFF. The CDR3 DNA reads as TGTGCCAGCAGCCTGGGACAGGGAGGAAACACTGAAGCTTTCTTT.